These 20 T cell receptor beta chains share one sample of origin, sequenced in a study of memory CD4+ T cells and cytomegalovirus serostatus. Measured with immunoSEQ multiplex PCR; TCRdb has only the in-frame clones, and not every one. The sample consists of about 48,000 clones, about 77% of them appearing once. The sort gate was single viable CD3+CD4+CD8-CD45RO+ cells for memory CD4+ T cells. Material for sequencing was memory CD4+ T cells from blood. These TCRs come from an adult in good health and CMV-seronegative.

The gene calls are TRBV6-1 and TRBJ1-1; 7 bases fit TRBD1. The CDR3 is made up of 14 amino acids. Trimming removed 9 bases from V and 5 bases from J; junction bases left unmatched: 12. Germline assignment: CDR1 MNHNS and CDR2 SASEGT. This chain's CDR3 is CASNRGPGGTEAFF. The CDR3 DNA is TGTGCCAGTAATAGGGGGCCTGGGGGAACTGAAGCTTTCTTT.

The chain uses TRBV27 and TRBJ1-6; the D gene is possibly TRBD1 (6 bases). Germline CDR1 and CDR2: MNHEY and SMNVEV (reference sequence). CDR3 length: 17 residues. V was pared by 10 bases and J by 1 base, with 20 bases between. The CDR3 region has the DNA TGTGCCACCTCCCCATCACCCACAGGGTCCTATAATTCACCCCTCCACTTT. It is translated as CATSPSPTGSYNSPLHF.

This chain joins TRBV7-2 and TRBJ2-2; D possibly corresponds to TRBD2 (6 bases). The germline gives CDR1 SGHTA, CDR2 FQGNSA. Trimming removed 1 base at V and 0 bases at J, with 15 bases between. The CDR3 is 18 residues long. This chain's CDR3 is CASSLGFGRGTNTGELFF. The DNA of the CDR3 is TGTGCCAGCAGCTTAGGATTTGGTCGCGGGACGAACACCGGGGAGCTGTTTTTT.

This rearrangement joins TRBV5-4 to TRBJ1-1; D unresolved. Germline V gives CDR1 SGHNT, CDR2 YYREEE (reference sequence). There are 14 residues in the CDR3. The V and J ends lost 4 bases and 2 bases respectively, with 12 bases between them. CDR3: CASSAGIPNTEAFF. Here the CDR3 DNA reads TGTGCCAGCAGCGCCGGGATCCCTAACACTGAAGCTTTCTTT.

This chain connects TRBV9 to TRBJ1-3; tentatively, D is TRBD1 (5 bases). Germline lookup yields CDR1 SGDLS and CDR2 YYNGEE. Trimming left V 3 bases short and J 0 bases short, with 10 bases between. This CDR3 region has 15 residues. The CDR3 spells CASSAGTDSGNTIYF. DNA of the CDR3: TGTGCCAGCAGCGCCGGGACGGACTCTGGAAACACCATATATTTT.

Remarks on this clone: Other nucleotide sequences in the sample specify the same CDR3. The chain employs TRBV7-9 and TRBJ2-5; a possible D gene is TRBD1 (5 bases). The ends were cut back, 1 base at V and 5 bases at J, with 11 bases in the middle. The length of the CDR3 is 14 residues. The germline V gene encodes CDR1 SEHNR and CDR2 FQNEAQ (reference sequence). CDR3 nucleotide sequence: TGTGCCAGCAGCTTAGGTGCAGGGTCCGAGACCCAGTACTTC. This gives the protein CASSLGAGSETQYF.

The chain is built from TRBV9 and TRBJ1-1; D uncertain. The CDR3 has 14 amino acids. V was clipped by 0 bases and J by 2 bases, with 8 bases between them. Per germline, CDR1 SGDLS and CDR2 YYNGEE. The CDR3 region is CASSVDLANTEAFF. The CDR3 region has the DNA TGTGCCAGCAGCGTAGATTTGGCCAACACTGAAGCTTTCTTT.

This clone appeared a single time. The chain carries TRBV5-6 and TRBJ2-7, with a possible D match to TRBD1 (5 bases). CDR3 length equals 13 residues. CDR1 and CDR2 (germline): SGHDT, YYEEEE. V lost 0 bases and J lost 3, with 7 bases in between. This CDR3 is CASSLGQLYEQYF. DNA for the CDR3: TGTGCCAGCAGCTTGGGACAGCTCTACGAGCAGTACTTC. Variable domain in full (rest from reference TRBV5-6 and TRBJ2-7): DAGVTQSPTHLIKTRGQQVTLRCSPKSGHDTVSWYQQALGQGPQFIFQYYEEEERQRGNFPDRFSGHQFPNYSSELNVNALLLGDSALYLCASSLGQLYEQYFGPGTRLTVT.

The rearrangement links TRBV5-1 to TRBJ1-4; D remains unclear. This CDR3 has 15 amino acids. Germline CDR1 SGHRS, CDR2 YFSETQ. Trimming took off 3 bases at V and 4 bases at J, with 13 bases between the two ends. CDR3 sequence: CASSSKTGLNEKLFF. The CDR3 region has the DNA TGCGCCAGCAGCTCCAAGACTGGCCTTAATGAAAAACTGTTTTTT.

This chain uses TRBV28 with TRBJ2-7, with D perhaps matching TRBD1 (6 bases). Germline V gives CDR1 MDHEN, CDR2 SYDVKM. Trimming stripped 4 bases from V and 2 bases from J, with 12 bases between. This CDR3 has 14 residues. The CDR3 sequence: CASSSTGGAYEQYF. As DNA, the CDR3 is TGTGCCAGCAGTTCGACAGGAGGCGCCTACGAGCAGTACTTC.

This chain uses TRBV5-1 with TRBJ2-5, with 7 nucleotides matching TRBD2. Germline CDR1 SGHRS, CDR2 YFSETQ. The CDR3 runs 17 residues. V trimming: 5 bases; J trimming: 5 bases; junction bases outside the gene matches: 18. CDR3 bases: TGCGCCAGCAGTCCCTTGGGGCAGGCAGGGAGGGCGGAGACCCAGTACTTC. This encodes CASSPLGQAGRAETQYF.

The rearrangement uses TRBV10-2 and TRBJ1-6, with unresolved D. Germline V gene data show CDR1 as WSHSY and CDR2 as SAAADI. There are 14 residues in the CDR3. The V end lost 1 base, the J end lost 10 bases, and 11 bases lay between the germline ends. The CDR3 DNA reads as TGCGCCAGCAGTGAGTTAACCGGCCTCTCACCCCTCCACTTT. The encoded protein is CASSELTGLSPLHF.

The chain carries TRBV10-3 and TRBJ2-7, with 11 nucleotides matching TRBD2. The germline V gene has CDR1 ENHRY and CDR2 SYGVKD. This CDR3 region has 15 residues. The V and J ends lost 4 bases and 6 bases, in that order; junction bases with no gene match: 8. CDR3: CAISALAGALGEQYF. The CDR3 DNA sequence: TGTGCCATCAGTGCACTAGCGGGGGCCCTTGGCGAGCAGTACTTC.

The chain couples TRBV25-1 to TRBJ2-7, with D unresolved. Trimming removed 1 base at V and 3 bases at J, with 13 bases between. Germline loops: CDR1 MGHDK, CDR2 SYGVNS. CDR3 size: 15 residues. CDR3 sequence (DNA): TGTGCCAGCAGTGAATCCCGGGCCTCAGTCTACGAGCAGTACTTC. Translated, it gives CASSESRASVYEQYF.

This chain connects TRBV29-1 to TRBJ1-2, with 7 bases fitting TRBD1. V gave up 7 bases and J gave up 1 base; unmatched junction bases: 15. This CDR3 has 16 amino acids. CDR1 and CDR2 (germline): SQVTM, ANQGSEA. The CDR3 here is CSGGRGTPGNNYGYTF. CDR3 DNA sequence: TGCAGCGGGGGCAGGGGGACGCCCGGCAATAACTATGGCTACACCTTC.

J is TRBJ1-2 and V is TRBV7-9; a possible D gene is TRBD1 (5 bases). The CDR3 is 14 amino acids. CDR1 is SEHNR, CDR2 FQNEAQ, per germline (reference sequence). The ends were cut back, 0 bases at V and 2 bases at J, with 7 bases in the middle. The CDR3 DNA sequence: TGTGCCAGCAGCTTAGCGACAGAAAACTATGGCTACACCTTC. Residues: CASSLATENYGYTF.

The chain employs TRBV18 and TRBJ1-1, with 8 positions matching TRBD1. Trimming removed 2 bases from V and 0 bases from J; junction bases left unmatched: 5. This CDR3 spans 16 amino acids. From germline, CDR1 is KGHSH and CDR2 LQKENI. In DNA form, the CDR3 reads TGTGCCAGCTCACCAGGACAGGGAAGGATGAACACTGAAGCTTTCTTT. Translating it yields CASSPGQGRMNTEAFF.

The gene calls are TRBV7-9 and TRBJ1-1, with D tentatively TRBD1 (5 bases). V gave up 1 base and J gave up 1 base, with 7 bases separating them. The CDR3 runs 14 residues. Germline CDR1 is SEHNR and CDR2 is FQNEAQ (reference sequence). This CDR3 is CASSLGGGNTEAFF. CDR3 in DNA: TGTGCCAGCAGCTTAGGTGGGGGGAACACTGAAGCTTTCTTT.

The J gene is TRBJ1-3, the V gene TRBV4-1; the D gene is possibly TRBD1 (5 bases). Trimming pared 0 bases from V and 1 base from J, leaving 7 bases between. Germline V gives CDR1 MGHRA, CDR2 YSYEKL. The CDR3 spans 15 residues. This chain's CDR3 is CASSQERGSGNTIYF. In DNA form, the CDR3 reads TGCGCCAGCAGCCAAGAACGGGGGTCTGGAAACACCATATATTTT.

V gene TRBV29-1 combines with J gene TRBJ1-1, with a weak D call TRBD1 (5 bases). This CDR3 has 14 amino acids. In germline, CDR1 is SQVTM, CDR2 ANQGSEA. The V and J ends lost 6 bases and 8 bases respectively, with 22 bases between them. The DNA for the CDR3 is TGCAGCGTGGGGACCGTAATAATGTGGGGCGAAGCTTTCTTT. This codes for CSVGTVIMWGEAFF.